The source of this T cell receptor (beta chain) is a study of early T cells in non-severe SARS-CoV-2 infection. About the study: Sequencing input comprised bulk RNA from unsorted whole blood; chain pairing was not available. Points from the study as a whole: Missing private and CD4 specificities, VDJdb matching favored anti-spike CD8 responses.

Researchers attached unique molecular identifiers to individual cDNA molecules. TCRdb redid the calling of the 5' RACE reads with MiXCR, one entry per CDR3 protein. The sample lists 100,000 to 150,000 distinct CDR3 sequences, about 15% occurring once. For this clonotype: As yet, its antigen is unknown.

The CDR3 sequence is 11 residues long. Trimming pared 8 bases from V and 1 base from J, leaving 3 bases between. The germline V gene encodes CDR1 LNHDA and CDR2 SQIVND (reference sequence). The sequenced material came from whole blood. This receptor was identified in an adult who was a healthcare worker with PCR-confirmed SARS-CoV-2 infection or an uninfected control (not recorded which). The gene calls are TRBV19 and TRBJ1-3, with no clear D. The CDR3 is CASRSGNTIYF. The DNA for the CDR3 is TGTGCCAGTCGGTCTGGAAACACCATATATTTT.